This T cell receptor beta chain is drawn from a study of blood T cells in healthy people across ages. Notes on the study in general: Strong correlation existed between TCR beta diversity and naive T cell percentage. Among T cells, TCR beta diversity per million cells dropped roughly linearly as age rose.

This clonotype was picked up a small number of times. Its matching antigen is unknown. It was with a sample-barcoded 5' primer and a J-beta primer mix that a second PCR of about 6 to 12 cycles was run. TCRdb reprocessed the 5' RACE reads with MiXCR, giving one entry per CDR3 protein. The table records fewer than 1 million distinct CDR3 sequences, around 42% of them present only once. V gave up 4 bases and J gave up 1 base, with 7 bases separating them. CDR1 MNHNS and CDR2 SASEGT come from the germline V gene. This CDR3 comprises 14 residues. Donors were systemically healthy Caucasian individuals from Russia aged about 6 to 95 years. The study isolated at least 7 million PBMCs from each sample.

Sequencing was performed on blood. The clonotype was recovered from a man aged 55 to 70 in good health. V usage is TRBV6-1 and J usage is TRBJ1-4, with D possibly matching TRBD1 (5 bases). In nucleotides, the CDR3 is TGTGCCAGCAGTGGGGGGGGAACTAATGAAAAACTGTTTTTT. Translating gives CASSGGGTNEKLFF.